This TCR beta chain is drawn from a study of shared clonotypes between healthy human individuals. Healthy HIV-negative adults with no recent acute infections or vaccinations were recruited as donors. Per the original methods: Filtering differed since immunoSEQ provided only junctions, with no quality scores. The repertoire was sequenced with immunoSEQ multiplex PCR; TCRdb's copy has only in-frame clones and lacks some. That table furnishes V, J and clone size, whereas the DNA furnished D and trimming. This sample yields 470,000 or so clones, of which over 75% are seen a single time; roughly 12% belongs to the top ten. The source material was PBMCs. The clonotype comes from a woman aged 40 to 55 in good health. Some clones in this sample may be carry-over from other donors' samples.

This CDR3 is CASSLLTGGNYEQYF. DNA of the CDR3: TGTGCCAGCAGCTTACTCACAGGGGGAAACTACGAGCAGTACTTC. J is TRBJ2-7 and V is TRBV7-6; 8 nucleotides match TRBD1. The V gene's germline CDR1 is SGHVS and CDR2 FNYEAQ. The CDR3 consists of 15 residues. V shed 2 bases and J 3 bases; nucleotides not matched to a gene: 6.